This TCR beta chain stems from a study of PD-L1 blockade in urothelial cancer. Noted time point: pretreatment peripheral blood. CDR1 SGHTA and CDR2 FQGTGA come from the germline V gene. Trimming cost V 7 bases and J 5 bases; bases outside gene matches: 13. The CDR3 spans 17 residues. Only in-frame clones appear in the TCRdb table, and some are missing; sequencing was by immunoSEQ multiplex PCR. The sample lists 70,000 to 95,000 clones; more than 80% were seen once. This receptor was taken from a woman aged 80 or over with urothelial cancer. The chain combines TRBV7-3 with TRBJ2-3; TRBD2 agrees at 12 bases. The material was PBMCs, obtained around atezolizumab (anti-PD-L1) treatment. CDR3 protein: CASIPLAGGPRGDTQYF. CDR3 sequence (DNA): TGTGCCAGCATCCCCCTAGCGGGAGGGCCGCGGGGAGATACGCAGTATTTT. The whole variable domain, filled in from reference TRBV7-3 and TRBJ2-3, reads GAGVSQTPSNKVTEKGKYVELRCDPISGHTALYWYRQSLGQGPEFLIYFQGTGAADDSGLPNDRFFAVRPEGSVSTLKIQRTERGDSAVYLCASIPLAGGPRGDTQYFGPGTRLTVL.